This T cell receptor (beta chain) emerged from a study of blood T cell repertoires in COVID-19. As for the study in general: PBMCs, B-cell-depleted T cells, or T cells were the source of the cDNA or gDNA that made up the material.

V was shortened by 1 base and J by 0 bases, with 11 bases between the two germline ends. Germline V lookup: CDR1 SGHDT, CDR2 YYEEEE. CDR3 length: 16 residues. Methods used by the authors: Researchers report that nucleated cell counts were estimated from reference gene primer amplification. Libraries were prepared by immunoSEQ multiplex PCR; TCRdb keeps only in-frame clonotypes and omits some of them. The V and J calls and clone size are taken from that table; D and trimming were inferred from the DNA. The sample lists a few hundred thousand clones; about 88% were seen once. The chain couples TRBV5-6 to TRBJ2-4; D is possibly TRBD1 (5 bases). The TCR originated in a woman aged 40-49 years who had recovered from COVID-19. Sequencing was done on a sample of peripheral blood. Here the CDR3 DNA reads TGTGCCAGCAGCTTGTTGGGGCGAGTAGCCAAAAACATTCAGTACTTC. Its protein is CASSLLGRVAKNIQYF.